The clone carrying this T cell receptor (beta chain) was counted only a few times. The antigen is not known. This record belongs to a study of beta chain features in type 1 diabetes. The investigators reverse transcribed all of the isolated RNA, so they sequenced expressed TCRB transcripts. Only in-frame clones appear in the TCRdb table, and some are missing; sequencing was by immunoSEQ multiplex PCR. Of about 130,000 clones listed, 9.2% were seen once; the top ten hold approximately 0.68%. Germline CDR1 and CDR2: MNHEY and SMNVEV (reference sequence). CDR3 length: 15 residues. With 5 bases removed from V and 4 bases from J, the gap between germline ends came to 12 bases. Study findings and constraints: Type 1 diabetes patients had VDJ junctions that carried fewer insertions and more deletions. The naive, central memory and Treg TCRB repertoires showed an apparent similarity that was greater among patients than among healthy donors.

The receptor comes from a man in his late teens or twenties in good health. The sequencing input was central memory CD4+ T cells from blood. The chain recombines TRBV27 with TRBJ1-6; D possibly corresponds to TRBD1 (5 bases). In DNA, the CDR3 is TGTGCCAGCAGTCCGGGTGACAGATATAATTCACCCCTCCACTTT. As protein: CASSPGDRYNSPLHF.